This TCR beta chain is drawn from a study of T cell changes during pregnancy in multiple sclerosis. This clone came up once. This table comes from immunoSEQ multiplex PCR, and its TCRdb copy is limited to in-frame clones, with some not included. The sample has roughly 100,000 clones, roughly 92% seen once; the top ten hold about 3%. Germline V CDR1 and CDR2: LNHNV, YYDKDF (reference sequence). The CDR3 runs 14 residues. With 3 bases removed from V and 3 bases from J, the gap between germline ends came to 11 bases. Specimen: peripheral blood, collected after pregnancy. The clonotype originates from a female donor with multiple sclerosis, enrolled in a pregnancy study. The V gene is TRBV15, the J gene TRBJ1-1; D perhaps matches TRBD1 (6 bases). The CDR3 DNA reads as TGTGCCACCAGCAGTGGGACAATCCACACTGAAGCTTTCTTT. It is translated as CATSSGTIHTEAFF.